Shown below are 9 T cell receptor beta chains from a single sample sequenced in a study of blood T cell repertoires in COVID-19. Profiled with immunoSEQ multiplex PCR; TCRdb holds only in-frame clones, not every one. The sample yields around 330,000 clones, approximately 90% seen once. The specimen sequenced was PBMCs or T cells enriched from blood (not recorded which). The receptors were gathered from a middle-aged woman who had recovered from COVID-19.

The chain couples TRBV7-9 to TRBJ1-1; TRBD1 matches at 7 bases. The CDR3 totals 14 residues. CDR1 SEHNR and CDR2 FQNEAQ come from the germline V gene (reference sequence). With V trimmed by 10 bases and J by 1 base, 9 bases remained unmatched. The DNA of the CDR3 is TGTGCCACAGGGGGGCAGAACGAGAACACTGAAGCTTTCTTT. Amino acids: CATGGQNENTEAFF.

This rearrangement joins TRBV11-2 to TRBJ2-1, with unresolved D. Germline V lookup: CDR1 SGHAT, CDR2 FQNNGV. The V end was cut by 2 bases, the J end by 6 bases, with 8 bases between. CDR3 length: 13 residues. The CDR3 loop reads CASSLWRPNEQFF. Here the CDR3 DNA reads TGTGCCAGCAGCTTATGGAGACCCAATGAGCAGTTCTTC. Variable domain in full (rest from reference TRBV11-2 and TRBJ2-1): EAGVAQSPRYKIIEKRQSVAFWCNPISGHATLYWYQQILGQGPKLLIQFQNNGVVDDSQLPKDRFSAERLKGVDSTLKIQPAKLEDSAVYLCASSLWRPNEQFFGPGTRLTVL.

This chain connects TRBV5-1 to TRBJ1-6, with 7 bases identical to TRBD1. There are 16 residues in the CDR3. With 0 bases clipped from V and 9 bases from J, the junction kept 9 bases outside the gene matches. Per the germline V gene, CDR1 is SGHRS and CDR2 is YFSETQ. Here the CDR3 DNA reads TGCGCCAGCAGCTTGGTTGACAGGGTCTATGGTTCACCCCTCCACTTT. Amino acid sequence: CASSLVDRVYGSPLHF.

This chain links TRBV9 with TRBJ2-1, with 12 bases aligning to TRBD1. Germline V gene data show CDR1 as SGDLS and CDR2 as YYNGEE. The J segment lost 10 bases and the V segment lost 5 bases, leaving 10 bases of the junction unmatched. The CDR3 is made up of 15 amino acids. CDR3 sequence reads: CASRVPGQGAGEQFF. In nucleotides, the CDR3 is TGTGCCAGCAGGGTCCCGGGACAGGGGGCAGGCGAGCAGTTCTTC.

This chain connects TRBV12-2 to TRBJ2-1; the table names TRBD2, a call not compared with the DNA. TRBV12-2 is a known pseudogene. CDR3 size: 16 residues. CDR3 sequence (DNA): TGTGCACTATTTGAGGAGGGAGTCGGCGCCTACAATGAGCAGTTCTTC. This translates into CALFEEGVGAYNEQFF.

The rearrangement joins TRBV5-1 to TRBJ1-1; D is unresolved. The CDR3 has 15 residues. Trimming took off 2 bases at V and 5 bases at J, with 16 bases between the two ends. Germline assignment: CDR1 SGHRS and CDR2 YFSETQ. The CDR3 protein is CASSLVKAGDTEAFF. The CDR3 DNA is TGCGCCAGCAGCTTAGTGAAAGCGGGTGATACTGAAGCTTTCTTT.

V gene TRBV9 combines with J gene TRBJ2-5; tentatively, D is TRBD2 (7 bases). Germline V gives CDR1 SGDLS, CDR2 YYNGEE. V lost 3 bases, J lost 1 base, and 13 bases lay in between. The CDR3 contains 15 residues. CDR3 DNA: TGTGCCAGCAGCGGAGGGGGGGACACCCAAGAGACCCAGTACTTC. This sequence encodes CASSGGGDTQETQYF. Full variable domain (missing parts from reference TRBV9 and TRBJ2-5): DSGVTQTPKHLITATGQRVTLRCSPRSGDLSVYWYQQSLDQGLQFLIQYYNGEERAKGNILERFSAQQFPDLHSELNLSSLELGDSALYFCASSGGGDTQETQYFGPGTRLLVL.

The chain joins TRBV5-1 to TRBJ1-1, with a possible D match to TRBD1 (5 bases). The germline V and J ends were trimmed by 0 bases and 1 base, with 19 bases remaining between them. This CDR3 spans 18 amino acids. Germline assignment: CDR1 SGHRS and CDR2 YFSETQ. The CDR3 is CASSLAEDRSGENTEAFF. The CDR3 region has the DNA TGCGCCAGCAGCTTGGCCGAAGACAGAAGTGGGGAGAACACTGAAGCTTTCTTT.

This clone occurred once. CDR3 sequence reads: CASSLVLSGGAYEQYF. For the CDR3, the DNA is TGTGCCAGCAGCTTAGTCCTTAGCGGGGGGGCCTACGAGCAGTACTTC. The rearrangement joins TRBV7-2 to TRBJ2-7; 11 nucleotides agree with TRBD2. From germline, CDR1 is SGHTA and CDR2 FQGNSA. Trimming took 1 base from V and 2 from J; bases not matched to a gene: 4. The CDR3 length is 16 residues.